A single sample gave rise to the 3 T cell receptor beta chains below, sequenced in a study of high-grade serous ovarian cancer treatment subgroups. Profiling relied on immunoSEQ multiplex PCR, and the TCRdb table lists in-frame clones only, not all of them. The data contain roughly 10,000 clones, under 70% of them singletons. Tumor samples were obtained before definitive surgery or chemotherapy. The sequencing sample was made of tumor tissue. All receptors come from a human donor with high-grade serous ovarian cancer.

Only a few counts were recorded for this clone. CDR3 protein: CASSEGQGFSYEQYF. DNA of the CDR3: TGTGCCAGTAGTGAGGGACAGGGCTTCTCCTACGAGCAGTACTTC. V and J are TRBV19 and TRBJ2-7, with TRBD1 matching 9 bases. V was pared by 5 bases and J by 0 bases, with 5 bases of the junction left unmatched. The length of the CDR3 is 15 residues. Germline CDR1 and CDR2: LNHDA and SQIVND (reference sequence). The full variable domain, in which reference TRBV19 and TRBJ2-7 provide the parts outside the CDR3, is DGGITQSPKYLFRKEGQNVTLSCEQNLNHDAMYWYRQDPGQGLRLIYYSQIVNDFQKGDIAEGYSVSREKKESFPLTVTSAQKNPTAFYLCASSEGQGFSYEQYFGPGTRLTVT.

CDR3 protein: CASSSGSGEQFF. The CDR3 DNA sequence: TGTGCCAGCAGTTCGGGTTCGGGTGAGCAGTTCTTC. V is TRBV7-9 and J is TRBJ2-1, with D uncertain. With 6 bases removed from V and 9 bases from J, the gap between germline ends came to 12 bases. The CDR3 has 12 residues. Germline V gives CDR1 SEHNR, CDR2 FQNEAQ (reference sequence).

This clone was observed a handful of times. The V call is TRBV19, the J call TRBJ2-7; D is unresolved. This CDR3 is 16 amino acids long. Germline assignment: CDR1 LNHDA and CDR2 SQIVND (reference sequence). V lost 5 bases, J lost 4 bases, and 21 bases lay in between. CDR3 DNA: TGTGCCAGTAGTCCCCCCCCGTGGGATCCCAAATACGAGCAGTACTTC. It specifies CASSPPPWDPKYEQYF. The whole variable domain, remainder taken from reference TRBV19 and TRBJ2-7, is DGGITQSPKYLFRKEGQNVTLSCEQNLNHDAMYWYRQDPGQGLRLIYYSQIVNDFQKGDIAEGYSVSREKKESFPLTVTSAQKNPTAFYLCASSPPPWDPKYEQYFGPGTRLTVT.